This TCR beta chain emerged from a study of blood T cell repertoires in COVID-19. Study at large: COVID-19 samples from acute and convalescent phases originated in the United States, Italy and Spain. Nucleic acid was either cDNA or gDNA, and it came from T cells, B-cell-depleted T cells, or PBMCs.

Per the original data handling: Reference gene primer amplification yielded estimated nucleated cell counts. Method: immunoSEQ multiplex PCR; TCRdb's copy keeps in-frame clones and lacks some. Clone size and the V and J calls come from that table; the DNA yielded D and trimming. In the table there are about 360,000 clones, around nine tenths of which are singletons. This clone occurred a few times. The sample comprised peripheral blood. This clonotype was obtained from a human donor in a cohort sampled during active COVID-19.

The CDR3 coding sequence is TGTGCCAGCAGCTTATCGGTCCCGGCGGGTAATGAAAAACTGTTTTTT. This sequence encodes CASSLSVPAGNEKLFF. The rearrangement uses TRBV7-9 and TRBJ1-4; no reliable D call. V was trimmed by 2 bases and J by 4 bases, leaving 14 bases between them. The length of the CDR3 is 16 residues. Germline V gene lookup returns CDR1 SEHNR and CDR2 FQNEAQ (reference sequence). The variable domain in full, with the rest retrieved from reference TRBV7-9 and TRBJ1-4, is DTGVSQNPRHKITKRGQNVTFRCDPISEHNRLYWYRQTLGQGPEFLTYFQNEAQLEKSRLLSDRFSAERPKGSFSTLEIQRTEQGDSAMYLCASSLSVPAGNEKLFFGSGTQLSVL.